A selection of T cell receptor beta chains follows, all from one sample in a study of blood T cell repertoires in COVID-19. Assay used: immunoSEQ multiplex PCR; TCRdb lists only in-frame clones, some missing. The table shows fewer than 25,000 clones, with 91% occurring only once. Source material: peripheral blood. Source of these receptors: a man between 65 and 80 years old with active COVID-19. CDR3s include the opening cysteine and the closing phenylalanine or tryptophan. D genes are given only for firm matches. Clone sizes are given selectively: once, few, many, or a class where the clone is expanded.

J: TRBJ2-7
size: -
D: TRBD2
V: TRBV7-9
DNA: TGTGCCAGCAGCCTCGCGGGACTAGCGTACGAGCAGTACTTC
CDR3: CASSLAGLAYEQYF

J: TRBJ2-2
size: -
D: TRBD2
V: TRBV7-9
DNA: TGTGCCAGCAGCTTATGGGCTAGCGGGAGGCCCCTCCCCGGGGAGCTGTTTTTT
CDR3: CASSLWASGRPLPGELFF

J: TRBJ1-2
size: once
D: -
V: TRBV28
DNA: TGTGCCAGCAGTTTATTCGGAGGACAGTCCTCCGGAGGCTACACCTTC
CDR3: CASSLFGGQSSGGYTF

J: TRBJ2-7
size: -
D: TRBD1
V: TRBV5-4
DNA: TGTGCCAGCAGCCCACGACAGGGCCCCTACGAGCAGTACTTC
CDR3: CASSPRQGPYEQYF

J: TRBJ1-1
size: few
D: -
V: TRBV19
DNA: TGTGCCAGTAGTATCACCCCAGAGGAGAACACTGAAGCTTTCTTT
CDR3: CASSITPEENTEAFF

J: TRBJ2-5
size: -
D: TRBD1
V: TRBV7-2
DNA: TGTGCCAGCAGCTTAGCGGGACAGGGCGCAGAGACCCAGTACTTC
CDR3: CASSLAGQGAETQYF

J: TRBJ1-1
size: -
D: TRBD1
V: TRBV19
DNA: TGTGCCAGTAGTATTGGACAGGGGAACACTGAAGCTTTCTTT
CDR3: CASSIGQGNTEAFF

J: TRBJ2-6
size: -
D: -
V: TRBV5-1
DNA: TGCGCCAGCAGCCCAGGGCCGGCGTCTGACTCTGGGGCCAACGTCCTGACTTTC
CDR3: CASSPGPASDSGANVLTF

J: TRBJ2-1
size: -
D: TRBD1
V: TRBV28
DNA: TGTGCCAGCAATTCAATGACAGGGAATGAGCAGTTCTTC
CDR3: CASNSMTGNEQFF

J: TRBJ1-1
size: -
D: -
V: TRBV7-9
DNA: TGTGCCAGCAGCATCATAACAGGGAACACTGAAGCTTTCTTT
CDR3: CASSIITGNTEAFF

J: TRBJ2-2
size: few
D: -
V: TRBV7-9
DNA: TGTGCCAGCAGCTTAGAGGTGGGAGCAGGAACCGGGGAGCTGTTTTTT
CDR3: CASSLEVGAGTGELFF

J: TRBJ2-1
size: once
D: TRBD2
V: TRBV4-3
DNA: TGCGCCAGCAGCCAACTAGCGGGGGTACACAATGAGCAGTTCTTC
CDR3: CASSQLAGVHNEQFF

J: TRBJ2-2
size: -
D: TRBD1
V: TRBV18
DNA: TGTGCCAGCTCACGGGACAGGGATGACACCGGGGAGCTGTTTTTT
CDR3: CASSRDRDDTGELFF

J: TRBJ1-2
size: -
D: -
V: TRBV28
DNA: TGTGCCAGCAGTTTACGGAGTCCGATCTATGGCTACACCTTC
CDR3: CASSLRSPIYGYTF

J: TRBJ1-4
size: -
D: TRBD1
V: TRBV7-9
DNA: TGTGCCAGCAGCTTAGGGACAGGGGATGAAAAACTGTTTTTT
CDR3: CASSLGTGDEKLFF

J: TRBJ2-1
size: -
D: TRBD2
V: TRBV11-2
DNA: TGTGCCAGCAGGCAAGGACTAGCGGAAAACAATGAGCAGTTCTTC
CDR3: CASRQGLAENNEQFF

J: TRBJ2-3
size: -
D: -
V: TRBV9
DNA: TGTGCCAGCAGCGTAGGATTGTCCGCGCGCACAGATACGCAGTATTTT
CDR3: CASSVGLSARTDTQYF

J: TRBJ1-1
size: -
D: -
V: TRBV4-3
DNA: TGCGCCAGCAGCCAAGATTGGCAGGTTGGGGAAGCTTTCTTT
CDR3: CASSQDWQVGEAFF

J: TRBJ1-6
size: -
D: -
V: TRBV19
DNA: TGTGCCAGTAGGGGGACTCTACAAGGAAGTTCACCCCTCCACTTT
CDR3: CASRGTLQGSSPLHF

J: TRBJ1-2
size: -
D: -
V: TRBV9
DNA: TGTGCCAGCAGCAGAGACAGCACCTATGGCTACACCTTC
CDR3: CASSRDSTYGYTF

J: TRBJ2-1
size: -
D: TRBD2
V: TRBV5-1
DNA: TGCGCCAGCAGCCCTAGCGGGGGGTCGACCAATGAGCAGTTCTTC
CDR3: CASSPSGGSTNEQFF

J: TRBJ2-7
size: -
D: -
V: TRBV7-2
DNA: TGTGCCAGCAGCTTAGTAGGCGGGATCTACGAGCAGTACTTC
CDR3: CASSLVGGIYEQYF

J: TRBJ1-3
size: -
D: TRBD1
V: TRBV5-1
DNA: TGCGCCAGCAGCAAGGGACAGCCCTCTGGAAACACCATATATTTT
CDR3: CASSKGQPSGNTIYF

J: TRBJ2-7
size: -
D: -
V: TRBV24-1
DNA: TGTGCCACCAGTGGGGGCAACGACGAGCAGTACTTC
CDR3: CATSGGNDEQYF

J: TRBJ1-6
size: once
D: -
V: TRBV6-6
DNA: TGTGCCAGCAGTTACTCCTCAGACAGGCATAATTCACCCCTCCACTTT
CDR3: CASSYSSDRHNSPLHF

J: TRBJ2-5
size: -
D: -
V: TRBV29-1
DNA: TGCAGCGGGGCAGGGGAGGAGACCCAGTACTTC
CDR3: CSGAGEETQYF

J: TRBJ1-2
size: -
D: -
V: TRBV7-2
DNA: TGTGCCAGCAGCCTCGCCCCAAACAGACCTAACTATGGCTACACCTTC
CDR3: CASSLAPNRPNYGYTF

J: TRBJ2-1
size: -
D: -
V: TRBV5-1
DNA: TGCGCCAGCAGCTTGGAGGGGGGGAAAAACAATGAGCAGTTCTTC
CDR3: CASSLEGGKNNEQFF

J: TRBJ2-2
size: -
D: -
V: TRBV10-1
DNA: TGCGCCAGCAGCTATAGTAGGGGGAAGAACACCGGGGAGCTGTTTTTT
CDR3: CASSYSRGKNTGELFF

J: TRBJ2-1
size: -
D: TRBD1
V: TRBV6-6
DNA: TGTGCCAGCAGTGCTCCGGGACAGGGGTACAATGAGCAGTTCTTC
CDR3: CASSAPGQGYNEQFF